This entry features one T cell receptor (beta chain) sequence. Time point noted: blood 4 weeks post-SBRT, at nephrectomy. Treatment defined: 15 Gy SBRT to primary tumor, nephrectomy 4 weeks later. This specimen belongs to a study of radiation and T cells in renal cell carcinoma. Measured with immunoSEQ multiplex PCR; TCRdb has only the in-frame clones, and not every one. The sample consists of around 94,000 clones, around 85% of them appearing once. Germline CDR1 and CDR2: MNHEY and SVGAGI. Trimming removed 2 bases at V and 5 bases at J, with 10 bases between. The CDR3 runs 14 residues. The clonotype comes from a man aged 45-60 years with renal cell carcinoma. The chain has TRBV6-5 and TRBJ1-5, with D maybe TRBD1 (5 bases). Material: blood, obtained from a patient whose treatment included radiotherapy and nephrectomy. The CDR3 region is CASSYGGWDQPQHF. Here the CDR3 DNA reads TGTGCCAGCAGTTACGGGGGGTGGGATCAGCCCCAGCATTTT.